The 29 T cell receptor beta chains below all came from one sample that was sequenced in a study of T-cell reconstitution after alpha-beta-depleted transplantation in children. TCRbeta library preparation incorporated unique molecular identifiers. A single record per CDR3 protein comes from TCRdb applying MiXCR to the PCR reads. The sample contains fewer than 750,000 distinct CDR3 sequences, 20% to 25% of which appear only once. Source: PBMCs, mostly from graft donor cells, taken 360 days after TCRalphabeta/CD19-depleted stem cell transplant. These receptor sequences come from a boy less than two years old who had a stem cell transplant for acute myeloid leukemia, so the T cells may come from the graft donor.

The chain uses TRBV6-1 and TRBJ2-3; D is possibly TRBD1 (6 bases). Germline values: CDR1 MNHNS, CDR2 SASEGT. V lost 5 bases and J 1 base, leaving 25 bases between the germline ends. The CDR3 has 19 amino acids. This chain's CDR3 is CASSRALPVLTGGTDTQYF. The CDR3 DNA is TGTGCCAGCAGTAGAGCCCTCCCGGTACTGACAGGTGGCACAGATACGCAGTATTTT.

This clonotype was seen more than once but under ten times. The DNA for the CDR3 is TGCAGTGCTACATCTGAAGGGGGGGCTAGCGGGGGTCGGGAGAATGAGCAGTTCTTC. Protein product: CSATSEGGASGGRENEQFF. J is TRBJ2-1 and V is TRBV20-1; TRBD2 agrees at 10 bases. Germline CDR1 and CDR2: DFQATT and SNEGSKA (reference sequence). The CDR3 loop spans 19 amino acids. V was clipped by 4 bases and J by 7 bases; unmatched bases: 22.

This clonotype was counted ten times or more. The chain carries TRBV6-5 and TRBJ2-6; 9 bases line up with TRBD1. The V segment lost 2 bases and the J segment 4 bases; nucleotides outside the gene matches: 9. The length of the CDR3 is 18 residues. CDR1 MNHEY and CDR2 SVGAGI come from the germline V gene. CDR3 protein: CASSYRPGTGTGANVLTF. The CDR3 DNA sequence: TGTGCCAGCAGTTACCGTCCCGGGACAGGGACCGGGGCCAACGTCCTGACTTTC.

This clonotype was counted at least ten times. The J gene is TRBJ1-2, the V gene TRBV12-3 or TRBV12-4; no firm D call. This CDR3 is built from 14 residues. V was pared by 5 bases and J by 7 bases, with 17 bases between. For the CDR3, the DNA is TGTGCCAGCAGTCCCGCGGGTCCCCGAATTGGCTACACCTTC. Its protein is CASSPAGPRIGYTF.

The chain recombines TRBV12-3 or TRBV12-4 with TRBJ2-5, with 9 bases matching TRBD2. J lost 2 bases, V lost 4 bases, and 5 bases had no gene match. This CDR3 has 15 residues. The CDR3: CASSYQRGAQETQYF. The CDR3 region has the DNA TGTGCCAGCAGTTACCAGCGGGGGGCTCAAGAGACCCAGTACTTC.

V and J are TRBV20-1 and TRBJ2-2; D is perhaps TRBD1 (5 bases). Per the germline V gene, CDR1 is DFQATT and CDR2 is SNEGSKA (reference sequence). This CDR3 contains 16 residues. Trimming took 4 bases from V and 0 from J, leaving 15 bases between them. Here the CDR3 reads CSATSTVTANTGELFF. The CDR3 DNA sequence: TGCAGTGCTACCTCGACAGTTACCGCGAACACCGGGGAGCTGTTTTTT.

This clonotype was detected a few times. The genes are TRBV7-9 and TRBJ2-7; D unclear. Trimming shortened V by 5 bases and J by 4 bases, and 6 bases separated the two germline ends. The CDR3 has 11 amino acids. Germline values: CDR1 SEHNR, CDR2 FQNEAQ (reference sequence). As DNA, the CDR3 is TGTGCCAGCAGCCCTGTTTACGAGCAGTACTTC. Translating gives CASSPVYEQYF.

This clonotype was detected many times. The genes are TRBV11-3 and TRBJ2-2, with D unresolved. V lost 5 bases, J lost 7 bases, and 8 bases lay in between. CDR1 is SGHNT and CDR2 is YENEEA in the germline V gene. This CDR3 comprises 12 residues. The CDR3 DNA reads as TGTGCCAGCAGCCCCATTATCGGGGAGCTGTTTTTT. It specifies CASSPIIGELFF.

This clonotype was seen a few times. The V call is TRBV27, the J call TRBJ2-7; 7 bases are a match to TRBD2. CDR1 and CDR2 (germline): MNHEY, SMNVEV (reference sequence). This CDR3 is built from 15 residues. Germline trimming cut 7 bases from V and 5 bases from J; bases unmatched to any gene: 14. The CDR3 here is CASTPTGGPFNEQYF. CDR3 bases: TGTGCCAGCACCCCAACGGGGGGACCTTTCAACGAGCAGTACTTC.

The table lists this clonotype with a few counts. At one of its ends the junction is not consistent with the germline gene, which may arise from a read error. The genes are TRBV12-3 or TRBV12-4 and TRBJ2-5; unclear D gene. The CDR3 extends over 9 amino acids. DNA for the CDR3: TGTGCCAGCAGCCGACGGCGACACTTC. Translation gives CASSRRRHF.

This clonotype was detected many times. This chain links TRBV7-9 with TRBJ1-2; D may be TRBD1 (5 bases). The CDR3 is 12 amino acids. V was pared by 4 bases and J by 7 bases, with 10 bases between. CDR1 SEHNR and CDR2 FQNEAQ come from the germline V gene (reference sequence). The DNA of the CDR3 is TGTGCCAGCAGCTGGCAGGGCGGTGGCTACACCTTC. Amino acids: CASSWQGGGYTF. Combining the CDR3 with reference TRBV7-9 and TRBJ1-2 gives the whole variable domain DTGVSQNPRHKITKRGQNVTFRCDPISEHNRLYWYRQTLGQGPEFLTYFQNEAQLEKSRLLSDRFSAERPKGSFSTLEIQRTEQGDSAMYLCASSWQGGGYTFGSGTRLTVV.

The sample holds many counts of this clonotype. This chain connects TRBV12-3 or TRBV12-4 to TRBJ2-3, with TRBD2 matching over 12 bases. The CDR3 covers 15 residues. The V segment lost 5 bases and the J segment 6 bases; nucleotides outside the gene matches: 6. The CDR3 here is CASSRLAGDSDTQYF. CDR3 DNA sequence: TGTGCCAGCAGTCGACTAGCGGGGGACTCCGATACGCAGTATTTT.

This clonotype was observed once. The chain combines TRBV10-3 with TRBJ2-3; 10 bases match TRBD2. Looked up from germline, CDR1 is ENHRY and CDR2 is SYGVKD. This CDR3 is 15 amino acids long. After removal of 0 bases from V and 8 bases from J, the junction contained 5 bases not matched to a gene. This CDR3 reads CAISESLAGPGTQYF. The CDR3 region has the DNA TGTGCCATCAGTGAGTCACTAGCGGGGCCGGGTACGCAGTATTTT.

The rearrangement joins TRBV6-5 to TRBJ2-3, with 9 bases identical to TRBD2. Germline values: CDR1 MNHEY, CDR2 SVGAGI. The CDR3 length is 16 residues. V shed 2 bases and J 6 bases; nucleotides not matched to a gene: 9. The CDR3 DNA is TGTGCCAGCAGTTACGGGTTAGCGGGGGCGATGGATACGCAGTATTTT. It specifies CASSYGLAGAMDTQYF.

This chain joins TRBV20-1 and TRBJ2-1; 9 bases are shared with TRBD2. The CDR3 is 16 residues long. The germline V gene encodes CDR1 DFQATT and CDR2 SNEGSKA (reference sequence). Trimming took 3 bases from V and 5 from J; bases not matched to a gene: 11. The CDR3 region has the DNA TGCAGTGCTAGCTCTCTTTGGCGGGGGGGCCACAATGAGCAGTTCTTC. Translated, it gives CSASSLWRGGHNEQFF.

The chain joins TRBV10-3 to TRBJ2-7, with D possibly matching TRBD1 (6 bases). This CDR3 contains 13 residues. Germline V gene data show CDR1 as ENHRY and CDR2 as SYGVKD. This CDR3 reads CAISVGHSDEQYV. CDR3 nucleotide sequence: TGTGCCATCAGCGTGGGACACTCCGACGAGCAGTACGTC.

The chain joins TRBV6-5 to TRBJ1-1; tentative D call: TRBD1 (5 bases). CDR1 is MNHEY, CDR2 SVGAGI, per germline. The germline V and J ends were trimmed by 0 bases and 2 bases, with 16 bases remaining between them. CDR3 length equals 17 residues. The CDR3: CASSYSPSWGPNTEAFF. The CDR3 bases are TGTGCCAGCAGTTACTCGCCCTCATGGGGACCCAACACTGAAGCTTTCTTT.

This clonotype was seen a few times. V usage is TRBV12-3 or TRBV12-4 and J usage is TRBJ1-1, with D unresolved. The CDR3 consists of 13 residues. The V and J ends lost 4 bases and 0 bases respectively, with 6 bases between them. CDR3 nucleotide sequence: TGTGCCAGCAGTTCCTTCATGAACACTGAAGCTTTCTTT. Translated, it gives CASSSFMNTEAFF.

The rearrangement uses TRBV20-1 and TRBJ1-1; D ambiguous. The V gene lost 3 bases and the J gene lost 0 bases, with 11 bases spanning the gap. There are 14 residues in the CDR3. Germline CDR1 is DFQATT and CDR2 is SNEGSKA (reference sequence). CDR3 sequence (DNA): TGCAGTGCTAGTGGGGTTCTTATGAACACTGAAGCTTTCTTT. Amino acids: CSASGVLMNTEAFF.

A few counts support this clonotype. The rearrangement links TRBV20-1 to TRBJ1-4; D gene unclear. From germline, CDR1 is DFQATT and CDR2 SNEGSKA (reference sequence). Trimming removed 3 bases at V and 7 bases at J, with 9 bases between. This CDR3 contains 12 residues. Written as DNA, the CDR3 is TGCAGTGCTAGCGAAGGACGTGAAAAACTGTTTTTT. This translates into CSASEGREKLFF.

This chain connects TRBV5-1 to TRBJ2-7, with D perhaps given as TRBD1 or TRBD2 (5 bases each). The CDR3 length is 13 residues. The V gene's germline CDR1 is SGHRS and CDR2 YFSETQ. V was clipped by 8 bases and J by 3 bases, with 15 bases between them. CDR3 region: CASYRDADYEQYV. The CDR3, as DNA: TGCGCCAGTTACCGGGACGCAGACTACGAGCAGTACGTC.

The sample holds many counts of this clonotype. V is TRBV15 and J is TRBJ2-2; no clear D gene. Germline-derived CDR1 and CDR2 are LNHNV and YYDKDF (reference sequence). The V end was cut by 3 bases, the J end by 1 base, with 6 bases between. The CDR3 has 14 amino acids. CDR3 sequence: CATSRAVNTGELFF. The CDR3, as DNA: TGTGCCACCAGCAGGGCAGTGAACACCGGGGAGCTGTTTTTT.

In its sample, this clonotype was seen many times. V gene TRBV2 combines with J gene TRBJ2-7, with D unresolved. In germline, CDR1 is SNHLY, CDR2 FYNNEI. CDR3 length equals 10 residues. Between the trimmed V and J ends, which lost 3 bases and 4 bases, there was a span of 1 base. CDR3 region: CASSDYEQYF. In nucleotides, the CDR3 is TGTGCCAGCAGTGATTACGAGCAGTACTTC.

This clonotype was detected a few times. The chain is built from TRBV11-2 and TRBJ2-5; D perhaps matches TRBD2 (7 bases). This CDR3 is built from 16 residues. V gave up 0 bases and J gave up 4 bases, with 15 bases separating them. Germline V CDR1 and CDR2: SGHAT, FQNNGV. DNA of the CDR3: TGTGCCAGCAGCTTAGAGGGGTTGGGGGGGGCAGAGACCCAGTACTTC. Protein product: CASSLEGLGGAETQYF.

This clonotype appeared many times. Written as DNA, the CDR3 is TGCAGCCCAGGGACGGCGTATGGCTACACCTTC. This gives the protein CSPGTAYGYTF. The gene calls are TRBV20-1 and TRBJ1-2; TRBD1 might be the D (5 bases). Looked up from germline, CDR1 is DFQATT and CDR2 is SNEGSKA (reference sequence). This CDR3 has 11 amino acids.

This clonotype has ten or more counts. The chain employs TRBV6-5 and TRBJ2-2, with a tentative D call TRBD2 (6 bases). This CDR3 is 19 amino acids long. Germline loops: CDR1 MNHEY, CDR2 SVGAGI. The V end lost 1 base, the J end lost 3 bases, and 21 bases lay between the germline ends. CDR3 amino acids: CASSYFPGLTRGDTGELFF. The CDR3 DNA reads as TGTGCCAGCAGTTACTTTCCGGGACTCACCAGAGGGGACACCGGGGAGCTGTTTTTT.

This clonotype was detected many times. This rearrangement joins TRBV20-1 to TRBJ1-2; D gene unclear. The CDR3 has 13 amino acids. V lost 1 base and J 8 bases, leaving 14 bases between the germline ends. Germline V lookup: CDR1 DFQATT, CDR2 SNEGSKA (reference sequence). CDR3 bases: TGCAGTGCTAGAGTCCAATCCGGCGAGGGCTACACCTTC. Amino acid sequence: CSARVQSGEGYTF.

V and J are TRBV4-2 and TRBJ2-1; 9 nucleotides align to TRBD2. CDR1 and CDR2 (germline): LGHNA, YNFKEQ. Trimming removed 3 bases from V and 5 bases from J; junction bases left unmatched: 5. The CDR3 has 15 amino acids. The CDR3 loop is CASSQRRGGHNEQFF. CDR3 in DNA: TGTGCCAGCAGCCAGCGGCGGGGGGGCCACAATGAGCAGTTCTTC.

This clonotype was seen a handful of times. The rearrangement uses TRBV9 and TRBJ1-6; a possible D gene is TRBD1 (6 bases). The V end lost 6 bases, the J end lost 0 bases, and 13 bases lay between the germline ends. Germline V gene data show CDR1 as SGDLS and CDR2 as YYNGEE. This CDR3 contains 16 residues. The CDR3 spells CASTSGASSYNSPLHF. The CDR3 DNA sequence: TGTGCCAGCACTTCAGGGGCGAGCTCCTATAATTCACCCCTCCACTTT. The full variable domain, completed using reference TRBV9 and TRBJ1-6, is DSGVTQTPKHLITATGQRVTLRCSPRSGDLSVYWYQQSLDQGLQFLIQYYNGEERAKGNILERFSAQQFPDLHSELNLSSLELGDSALYFCASTSGASSYNSPLHFGNGTRLTVT.